This T cell receptor beta chain comes out of a study of technical replicates of blood from a handful of donors. Sequencing used immunoSEQ multiplex PCR; TCRdb keeps in-frame clones, though not all of them. The sample shows 75,000 to 100,000 clones, 90% to 95% of them seen only once. V shed 7 bases, J shed 7 bases, and the junction held 10 bases outside the gene matches. Germline lookup yields CDR1 MDHEN and CDR2 SYDVKM. This CDR3 has 15 amino acids. The TCR was taken from a human donor in good health. The chain joins TRBV28 to TRBJ2-2; 9 bases map to TRBD1. Source material: T cells isolated from PBMCs. The CDR3 nucleotides read TGTGCCAGCAACCTTCCGGGACAGGGAGTCGGGGAGCTGTTTTTT. Protein product: CASNLPGQGVGELFF.